This is a list of T cell receptor beta chains from one sample in a study of T cell repertoires in cytomegalovirus infection. TCRdb re-called the reads through MiXCR, storing one row per CDR3 protein. This table holds approximately 910,000 distinct CDR3 sequences, roughly 31% found once. Their recognized antigens are unknown. The material sequenced was cultured CD8+ T cells from PBMCs, taken from culture after CMV antigen stimulation. The receptor source for this set is a human donor in good health (CMV status not recorded). Some clones in this sample may be carry-over from other donors' samples. Both conserved end residues are trimmed from each CDR3. D genes are given only for firm matches.

J	V	D	CDR3
TRBJ2-7	TRBV18	NA	ASSPPLASYEQY
TRBJ2-1	TRBV6-5	TRBD2	ASSNSGGLYNEQF
TRBJ1-2	TRBV12-3/TRBV12-4	NA	ASSLAGANYGYT
TRBJ1-4	TRBV12-3/TRBV12-4	NA	ASSFLGQANEKLF
TRBJ1-5	TRBV2	NA	ASSEASLGFAGQPQH
TRBJ2-5	TRBV7-3	TRBD1	ASSLGFGDRGPEETQY
TRBJ2-1	TRBV6-1	TRBD1	ASSEWDRGTYNEQF
TRBJ1-6	TRBV28	TRBD1	ASSLSRDRASPLH
TRBJ1-5	TRBV28	NA	ASKGVEETSNQPQH
TRBJ2-1	TRBV6-2/TRBV6-3	NA	ASSYSKEGGNYNEQF
TRBJ2-3	TRBV5-1	NA	ASSWGWVGGPPTDTQY
TRBJ1-1	TRBV25-1	NA	ASSELAFGTTEAF
TRBJ1-4	TRBV5-6	NA	ASSPLGVREKLF
TRBJ2-1	TRBV28	NA	ASSLLALNEQF
TRBJ2-7	TRBV7-6	TRBD1	ASSPGQGFYEQY
TRBJ2-3	TRBV11-2	NA	ASSSRDHTQY
TRBJ2-2	TRBV2	TRBD2	ASSDPSGGNTGELF
TRBJ1-5	TRBV12-3/TRBV12-4	NA	ASSLSPRENQPQH
TRBJ1-5	TRBV12-3/TRBV12-4	NA	ASSLGEGAQH
TRBJ1-1	TRBV7-2	NA	ASSSGVKGTTEAF
TRBJ2-2	TRBV3-1	TRBD1	ASSPRDRGSTGELF
TRBJ1-2	TRBV10-3	NA	AISENDGFDGYT
TRBJ2-5	TRBV15	NA	ATSRETRETQY
TRBJ2-1	TRBV5-6	NA	ASSTTGDYYNEQF
TRBJ1-3	TRBV4-1	NA	ASSQEGDGSGNTIY
TRBJ2-7	TRBV7-2	NA	ASSEYKGVIYEQY
TRBJ2-3	TRBV7-1	NA	ASSSNRVSSTDTQY
TRBJ1-4	TRBV6-5	NA	ASSYAQSGELF
TRBJ2-1	TRBV6-2/TRBV6-3	NA	ASSYTPSEQF
TRBJ2-1	TRBV11-1	NA	ASSLAPGSEQF
TRBJ1-4	TRBV2	NA	ASTASSATNEKLF
TRBJ2-7	TRBV20-1	TRBD1	SARARGHWEQY
TRBJ1-1	TRBV7-3	TRBD1	ASRLGQGVTEAF
TRBJ1-5	TRBV9	NA	ASSLGGETVDSNQPQH
TRBJ2-3	TRBV6-4	NA	ASSDSITRILPRDTQY
TRBJ1-1	TRBV28	NA	ASGQPGLEAF
TRBJ2-1	TRBV7-6	TRBD1	ASSLAGQNYEQF
TRBJ2-1	TRBV24-1	NA	ATSDMIEGEQF
TRBJ1-1	TRBV19	NA	ASSSLWQRQGVNTEAF